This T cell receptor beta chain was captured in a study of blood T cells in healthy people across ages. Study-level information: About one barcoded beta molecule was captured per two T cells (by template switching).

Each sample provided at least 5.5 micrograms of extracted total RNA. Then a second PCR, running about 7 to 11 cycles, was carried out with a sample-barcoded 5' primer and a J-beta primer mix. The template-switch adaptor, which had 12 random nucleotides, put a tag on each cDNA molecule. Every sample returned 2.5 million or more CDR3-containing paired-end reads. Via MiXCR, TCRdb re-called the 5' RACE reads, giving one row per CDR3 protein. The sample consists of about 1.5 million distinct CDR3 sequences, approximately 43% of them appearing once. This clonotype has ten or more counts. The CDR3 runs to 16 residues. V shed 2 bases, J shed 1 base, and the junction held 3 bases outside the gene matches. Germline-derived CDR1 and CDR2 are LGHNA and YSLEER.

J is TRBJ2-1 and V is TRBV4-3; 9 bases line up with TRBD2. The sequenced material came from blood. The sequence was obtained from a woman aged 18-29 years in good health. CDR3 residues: CASSQILAGSYNEQFF. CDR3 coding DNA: TGCGCCAGCAGCCAAATTCTAGCGGGATCCTACAATGAGCAGTTCTTC.